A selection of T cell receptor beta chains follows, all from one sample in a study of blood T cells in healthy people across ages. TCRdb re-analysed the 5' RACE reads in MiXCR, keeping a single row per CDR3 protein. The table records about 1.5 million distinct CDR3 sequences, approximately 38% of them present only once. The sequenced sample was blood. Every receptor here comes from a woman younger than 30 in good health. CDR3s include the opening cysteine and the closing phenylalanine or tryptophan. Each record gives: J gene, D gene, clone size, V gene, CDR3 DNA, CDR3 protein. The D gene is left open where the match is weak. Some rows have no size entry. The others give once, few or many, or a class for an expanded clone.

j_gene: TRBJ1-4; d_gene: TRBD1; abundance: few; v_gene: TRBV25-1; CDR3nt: TGTGCCAGCAGTGTAATTGGGACAGGGACTGAAAAACTGTTTTTT; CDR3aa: CASSVIGTGTEKLFF
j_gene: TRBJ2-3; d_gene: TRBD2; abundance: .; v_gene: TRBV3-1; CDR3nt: TGTGCCAGCAGCCCCTTTGGGGGGGGAAGCACAGATACGCAGTATTTT; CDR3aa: CASSPFGGGSTDTQYF
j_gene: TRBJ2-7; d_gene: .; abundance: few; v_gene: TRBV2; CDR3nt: TGTGCCAGCTACGGGACAAGTAGATCCTACGAGCAGTACTTC; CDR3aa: CASYGTSRSYEQYF
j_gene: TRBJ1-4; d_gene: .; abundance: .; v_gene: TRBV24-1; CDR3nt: TGTGCCACCAGTGACCACAGGACTCCGAATGAAAAACTGTTTTTT; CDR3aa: CATSDHRTPNEKLFF
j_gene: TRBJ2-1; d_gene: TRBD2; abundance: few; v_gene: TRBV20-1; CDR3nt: TGCAGTGCTATTCCGGCGGGAGGTCTCAATGAGCAGTTCTTC; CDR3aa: CSAIPAGGLNEQFF
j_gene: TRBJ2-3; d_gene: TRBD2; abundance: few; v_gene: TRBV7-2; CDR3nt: TGTGCCAGCAGCCACGGGGAAGCGGGGGGGCCCGATACGCAGTATTTT; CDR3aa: CASSHGEAGGPDTQYF
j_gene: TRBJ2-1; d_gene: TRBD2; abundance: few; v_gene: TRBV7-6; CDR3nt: TGTGCCAGCACGTCTGGGGGGAGGGCCAACAATGAGCAGTTCTTC; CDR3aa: CASTSGGRANNEQFF
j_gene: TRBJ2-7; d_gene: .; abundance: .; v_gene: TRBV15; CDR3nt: TGTGCCACCGCGGGGCCCGTCAACTACGAGCAGTACTTC; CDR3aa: CATAGPVNYEQYF
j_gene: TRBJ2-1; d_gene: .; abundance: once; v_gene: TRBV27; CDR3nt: TGTGCCAGCACCCCTCGGGCGGGAATAGGGAATGAGCAGTTCTTC; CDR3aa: CASTPRAGIGNEQFF
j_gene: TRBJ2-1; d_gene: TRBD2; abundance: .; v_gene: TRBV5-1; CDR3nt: TGCGCCAGCAGCTTGGACCTAGCGGATTACAATGAGCAGTTCTTC; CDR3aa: CASSLDLADYNEQFF
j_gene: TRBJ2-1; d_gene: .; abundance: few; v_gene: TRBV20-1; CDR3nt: TGCAGTGCTAGTCCTCCGGGAACCAATGAGCAGTTCTTC; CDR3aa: CSASPPGTNEQFF
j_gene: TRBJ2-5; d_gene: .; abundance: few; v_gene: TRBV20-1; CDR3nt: TGCAGTGCTAGAGATCTAGGCGGATCGGAGACCCAGTACTTC; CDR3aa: CSARDLGGSETQYF
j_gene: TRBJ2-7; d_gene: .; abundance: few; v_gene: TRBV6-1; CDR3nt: TGTGCCAGCAGTCTAAGAGTTTTGGGATACGAGCAGTACTTC; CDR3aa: CASSLRVLGYEQYF
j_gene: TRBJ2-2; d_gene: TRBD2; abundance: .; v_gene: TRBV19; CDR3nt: TGTGCCAGTAGTATGTCTAGCGGGAGGTCCGGCGGGGAGCTGTTTTTT; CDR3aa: CASSMSSGRSGGELFF
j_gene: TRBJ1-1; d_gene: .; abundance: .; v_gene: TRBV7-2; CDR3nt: TGTGCCAGCAGTCAACCTTTGGGCAGAGAGAACACTGAAGCTTTCTTT; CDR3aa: CASSQPLGRENTEAFF
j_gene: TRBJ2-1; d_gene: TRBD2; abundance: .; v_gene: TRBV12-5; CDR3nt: TGTGCTAGTGGCCCGGGAGCGGGAGTGAAAAATGAGCAGTTCTTC; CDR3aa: CASGPGAGVKNEQFF
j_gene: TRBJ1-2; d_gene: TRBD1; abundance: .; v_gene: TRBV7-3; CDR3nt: TGTGCCAGCAGCTCCAGGACAGGGGTGGAGGGCTACACCTTC; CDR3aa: CASSSRTGVEGYTF
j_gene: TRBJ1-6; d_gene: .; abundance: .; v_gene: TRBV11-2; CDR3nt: TGTGCCAGCAGCCCTTCGTCGGGGCAATATAATTCACCCCTCCACTTT; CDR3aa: CASSPSSGQYNSPLHF
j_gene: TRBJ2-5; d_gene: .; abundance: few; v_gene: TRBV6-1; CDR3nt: TGTGCCAGCACGCGGGGTAAAGAGACCCAGTACTTC; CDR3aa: CASTRGKETQYF
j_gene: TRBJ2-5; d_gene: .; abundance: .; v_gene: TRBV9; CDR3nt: TGTGCCAGCAGCGTGGCAGGAAATACCCAAGAGACCCAGTACTTC; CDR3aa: CASSVAGNTQETQYF
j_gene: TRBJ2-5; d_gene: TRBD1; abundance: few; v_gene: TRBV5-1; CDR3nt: TGCGCCAGCAGCCGAGGACAGGGGCAAGAGACCCAGTACTTC; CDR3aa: CASSRGQGQETQYF
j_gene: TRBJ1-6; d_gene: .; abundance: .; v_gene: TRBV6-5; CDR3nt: TGTGCCAGCAGTTACGGGGGTTCGGGTGTTTCGGGTAATTCACCCCTCCACTTT; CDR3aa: CASSYGGSGVSGNSPLHF
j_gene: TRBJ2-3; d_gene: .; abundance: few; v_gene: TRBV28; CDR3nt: TGTGCCAGCAGTTTCCGAGGGGCCTATAACACAGATACGCAGTATTTT; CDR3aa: CASSFRGAYNTDTQYF
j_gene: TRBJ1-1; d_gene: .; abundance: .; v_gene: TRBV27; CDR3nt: TGTGCCGGCAGTTTGCGGCAGATTGCTACTGAAGCTTTCTTT; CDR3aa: CAGSLRQIATEAFF
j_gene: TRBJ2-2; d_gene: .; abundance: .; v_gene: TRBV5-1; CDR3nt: TGCGCCAGCAGCTTGAGGGCAGGGGACACCGGGGAGCTGTTTTTT; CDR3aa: CASSLRAGDTGELFF
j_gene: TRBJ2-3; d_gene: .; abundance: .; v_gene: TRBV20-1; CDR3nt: TGCAGTGCTATGACGTCGTCTAGCACAGATACGCAGTATTTT; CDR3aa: CSAMTSSSTDTQYF
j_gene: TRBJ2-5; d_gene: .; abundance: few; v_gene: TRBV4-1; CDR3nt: TGCGCCAGCAGCCCCCTTTTAAAGGGTCAAGAGACCCAGTACTTC; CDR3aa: CASSPLLKGQETQYF
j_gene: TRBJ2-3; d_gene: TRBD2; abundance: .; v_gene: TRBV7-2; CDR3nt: TGTGCCAGCAGCTTTAGCGGGAGAATAAATACGCAGTATTTT; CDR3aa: CASSFSGRINTQYF
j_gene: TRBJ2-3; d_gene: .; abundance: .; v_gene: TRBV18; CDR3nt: TGTGCCAGCTCACCGATCCTCACTGATACGCAGTATTTT; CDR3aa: CASSPILTDTQYF
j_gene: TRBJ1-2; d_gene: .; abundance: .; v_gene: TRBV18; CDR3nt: TGTGCCAGCTCACCACCAAGCCAGGCTAACCATGGCTACACCTTC; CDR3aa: CASSPPSQANHGYTF
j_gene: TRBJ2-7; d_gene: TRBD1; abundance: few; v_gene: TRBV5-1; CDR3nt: TGCGCCAGCACTACGAGGGCAGGGGGCTACGAGCAGTACTTC; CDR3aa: CASTTRAGGYEQYF
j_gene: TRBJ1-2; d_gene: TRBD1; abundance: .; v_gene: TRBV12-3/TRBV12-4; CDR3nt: TGTGCCAGCAGGCCAGCAGGGGGGTTGAGTTATGGCTACACCTTC; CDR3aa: CASRPAGGLSYGYTF
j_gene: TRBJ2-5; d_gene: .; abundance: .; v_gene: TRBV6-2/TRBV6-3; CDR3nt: TGTGTCATCGACCTCGGGTCAGGGCAACGTTGGGAGACCCAGTACTTC; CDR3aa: CVIDLGSGQRWETQYF
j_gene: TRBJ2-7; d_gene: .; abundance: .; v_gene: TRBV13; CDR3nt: TGTGCCAGCAGCTCCGTCGAGGAGGGAGGCAACTACGAGCAGTACTTC; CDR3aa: CASSSVEEGGNYEQYF
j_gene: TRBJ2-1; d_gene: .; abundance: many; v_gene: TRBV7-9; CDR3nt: TGTGCCAGCAGCTTAGAAGGGGCAAATGAGCAGTTCTTC; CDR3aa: CASSLEGANEQFF
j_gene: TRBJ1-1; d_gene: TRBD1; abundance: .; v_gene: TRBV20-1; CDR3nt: TGCAGTGCTAGAGATTCCAGGGGGTACACTGAAGCTTTCTTT; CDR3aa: CSARDSRGYTEAFF
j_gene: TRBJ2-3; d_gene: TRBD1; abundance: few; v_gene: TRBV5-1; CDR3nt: TGCGCCAGCAGCCAGGGGGCAGGAGATACGCAGTATTTT; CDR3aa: CASSQGAGDTQYF
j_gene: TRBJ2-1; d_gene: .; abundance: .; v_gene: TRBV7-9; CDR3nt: TGTGCCACCAAAAAAGGGGGTACCTACAATGAGCAGTTCTTC; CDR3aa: CATKKGGTYNEQFF
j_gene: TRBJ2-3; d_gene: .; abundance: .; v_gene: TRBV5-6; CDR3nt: TGTGCCAGCAGCTTGAACCCCTACGTCCTAATAGCTAGCACAGATACGCAGTATTTT; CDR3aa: CASSLNPYVLIASTDTQYF
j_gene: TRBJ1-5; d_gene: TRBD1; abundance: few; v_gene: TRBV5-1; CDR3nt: TGCGCCAGCAGCTGGGGGGACAGCGTCAATCAGCCCCAGCATTTT; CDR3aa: CASSWGDSVNQPQHF
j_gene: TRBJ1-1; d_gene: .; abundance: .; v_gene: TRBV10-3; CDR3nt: TGTGCCATCAGTGTAAGGGGGGCGCGGACTGAAGCTTTCTTT; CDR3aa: CAISVRGARTEAFF
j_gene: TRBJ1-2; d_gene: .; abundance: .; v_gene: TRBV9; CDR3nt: TGTGCCAGCAGCTTCTGGGTGGGCGGGAATGGCTACACCTTC; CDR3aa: CASSFWVGGNGYTF
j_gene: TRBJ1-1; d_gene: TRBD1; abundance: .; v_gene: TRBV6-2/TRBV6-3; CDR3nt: TGTGCCAGCAGTTACCGGACAGGGTCTGAAGCTTTCTTT; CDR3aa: CASSYRTGSEAFF
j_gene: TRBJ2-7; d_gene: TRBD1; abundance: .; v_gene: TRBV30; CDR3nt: TGTGCCTGGGGGACAGTCTACGAGCAGTACTTC; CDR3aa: CAWGTVYEQYF
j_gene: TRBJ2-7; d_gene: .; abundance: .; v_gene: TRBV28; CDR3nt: TGTGCCAGCAGGAAGGCAGGGGGGTCCTACGAGCAGTACTTC; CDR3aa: CASRKAGGSYEQYF
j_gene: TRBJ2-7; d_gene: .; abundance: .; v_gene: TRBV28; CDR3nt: TGTGCCAGCGGAGGGCCTAACTACAATGAGCAGTACTTC; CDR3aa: CASGGPNYNEQYF
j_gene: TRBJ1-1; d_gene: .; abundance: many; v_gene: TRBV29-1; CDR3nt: TGCAGCGGACAGAACACTGAAGCTTTCTTT; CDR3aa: CSGQNTEAFF
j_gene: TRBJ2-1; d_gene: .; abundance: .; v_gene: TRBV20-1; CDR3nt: TGCAGTGCTACACCGGGACTCCGCAATGAGCAGTTCTTC; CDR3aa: CSATPGLRNEQFF
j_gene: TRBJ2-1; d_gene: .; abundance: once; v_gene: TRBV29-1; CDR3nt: TGCAGCGCCCCCTCCAGGGACCTCACCAATGAGCAGTTCTTC; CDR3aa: CSAPSRDLTNEQFF
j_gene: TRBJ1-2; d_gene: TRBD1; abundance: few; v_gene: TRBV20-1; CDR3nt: TGCAGTGCTAGGGTCAGACAGGGGAGTTATGGCTACACCTTC; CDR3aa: CSARVRQGSYGYTF